The present entry profiles one T cell receptor (beta chain) with its context. Its antigen is not known. The data derive from a study of Tregs in tolerant kidney transplant recipients. Sequenced by immunoSEQ multiplex PCR; TCRdb stores in-frame clones only, minus some. The table includes just under 65,000 clones, more than 95% detected once. V was pared by 6 bases and J by 7 bases, with 8 bases of the junction left unmatched. The CDR3 runs to 13 residues. The germline V gene encodes CDR1 LNHDA and CDR2 SQIVND (reference sequence). General observations from the study: The small number of patients limits these findings pending further validation.

The chain couples TRBV19 to TRBJ1-1; 7 nucleotides match TRBD1. The receptor's source is a human donor who received a combined kidney and bone marrow transplant. The sequences come from Tregs from blood, collected before the transplant. This CDR3 is CASSDRVSVEAFF. CDR3 nucleotide sequence: TGTGCCAGTAGCGACAGGGTTTCGGTTGAAGCTTTCTTT.